This TCR beta chain was sequenced in a study of lymphopenia after photon versus proton radiotherapy. General study results and limits: Under photons, naive T cells and diversity fell while effector/memory populations rose. After the lymphocyte nadir, photon-treated repertoires showed oligoclonal expansion, especially of CD8+ Temra cells. In patients who died, overall survival fell as post-nadir TCR diversity dropped more. Better survival with proton therapy was suggested as possible, not demonstrated.

Produced via immunoSEQ multiplex PCR; TCRdb's table is partial and in-frame only. The table includes about 70,000 clones, roughly 90% detected once. As to this clone: The antigen is undetermined.

The CDR3 consists of 16 residues. Germline values: CDR1 SGHVS, CDR2 FQNEAQ. V lost 2 bases and J lost 2; bases outside the gene matches: 9. The sequence was obtained from a woman in her thirties or forties with cholangiocarcinoma. The chain joins TRBV7-8 to TRBJ2-7; 7 bases agree with TRBD2. This specimen consisted of peripheral blood, obtained from a patient treated with photon-based radiotherapy. The DNA for the CDR3 is TGTGCCAGCAGCTTATCTAACGGCGGGGGAGCCTACGAGCAGTACTTC. It codes for CASSLSNGGGAYEQYF.